A selection of T cell receptor beta chains follows, all from one sample in a study of Graves' ophthalmopathy and Graves' hyperthyroidism. TCRdb re-called the multiplex PCR reads with MiXCR, one entry per CDR3 protein. This sample yields about 740,000 distinct CDR3 sequences, of which 40% are seen a single time; 44% belongs to the top ten. Sequences were obtained from peripheral blood. All receptors come from an adult man with Graves' ophthalmopathy. Both conserved end residues are part of each CDR3. The order of the fields is D gene, V gene, J gene, clone size, CDR3 protein, CDR3 DNA. The D gene is left open where the match is weak. Clone size is stated in some rows and not others, as once, few, many or a class when expanded.

.	TRBV12-3/TRBV12-4	TRBJ1-2	.	CASTTEGRWAGKRGYTF	TGTGCCAGCACCACTGAGGGCAGATGGGCAGGGAAAAGAGGCTACACCTTC
TRBD1	TRBV19	TRBJ1-1	.	CASSVTGGRTEAFF	TGTGCCAGTAGTGTAACAGGGGGAAGGACTGAAGCTTTCTTT
.	TRBV29-1	TRBJ1-5	.	CSVVRGDTEAFNQPQHF	TGCAGCGTTGTAAGGGGGGACACTGAAGCTTTCAATCAGCCCCAGCATTTT
.	TRBV5-4	TRBJ2-5	.	CASSFPRAGEETQYF	TGTGCCAGCAGCTTCCCCCGGGCAGGCGAAGAGACCCAGTACTTC
.	TRBV5-5	TRBJ1-3	few	CASSRTGGQGNTIYF	TGTGCCAGCAGCCGGACCGGGGGGCAAGGAAACACCATATATTTT
.	TRBV7-9	TRBJ2-7	.	CASSLSSGLLEQYF	TGTGCCAGCAGCTTATCTTCAGGACTGCTCGAGCAGTACTTC
.	TRBV2	TRBJ1-5	.	CASTRTGLEQPQHF	TGTGCCAGCACCCGCACGGGGTTGGAGCAGCCCCAGCATTTT
.	TRBV6-5	TRBJ2-7	many	CASSYRVDGSYEQYF	TGTGCCAGCAGTTACCGGGTAGACGGTTCCTACGAGCAGTACTTC
TRBD1	TRBV10-3	TRBJ1-1	.	CASARTGTGTEAFF	TGTGCCAGCGCACGGACAGGGACGGGCACTGAAGCTTTCTTT
.	TRBV9	TRBJ1-2	many	CASSAAGLSYGYTF	TGTGCCAGCAGCGCGGCAGGGTTGTCCTATGGCTACACCTTC
.	TRBV2	TRBJ2-7	.	CASRTTLITTGLYNEQYF	TGTGCCAGCAGGACGACTTTAATTACGACGGGACTGTACAACGAGCAGTACTTC
TRBD1	TRBV2	TRBJ1-2	many	CASSRDRNYGYTF	TGTGCCAGCAGTCGGGACAGAAACTATGGCTACACCTTC
.	TRBV7-8	TRBJ1-5	.	CASSLNRDSNQPQHF	TGTGCCAGCAGCTTAAACCGAGACAGCAATCAGCCCCAGCATTTT
.	TRBV6-2/TRBV6-3	TRBJ2-1	.	CASRSSRNEQFF	TGTGCCAGCAGAAGTAGCAGGAATGAGCAGTTCTTC
TRBD1	TRBV20-1	TRBJ1-4	.	CSASGRTGREKLFF	TGCAGTGCCAGCGGCCGGACAGGGCGTGAAAAACTGTTTTTT
.	TRBV2	TRBJ2-6	.	CASSVDRGRSAF	TGTGCCAGCAGTGTTGATCGGGGCAGGAGTGCTTTC
.	TRBV6-5	TRBJ1-1	.	CASSGWGGAEAFF	TGTGCCAGCAGTGGGTGGGGGGGCGCTGAAGCTTTCTTT
TRBD2	TRBV7-9	TRBJ2-7	.	CASSLAAGGHYEQYF	TGTGCCAGCAGCTTAGCCGCGGGAGGGCACTACGAGCAGTACTTC
.	TRBV29-1	TRBJ1-1	many	CSVFGTEAFF	TGCAGCGTTTTTGGAACTGAAGCTTTCTTT
TRBD1	TRBV29-1	TRBJ1-2	.	CGVDNPGQGFVYGYTF	TGCGGCGTTGACAATCCGGGACAGGGGTTTGTCTATGGCTACACCTTC
.	TRBV15	TRBJ1-2	many	CATSREVRLANYGYTF	TGTGCCACCAGCAGAGAAGTCAGGTTAGCTAACTATGGCTACACCTTC
TRBD1	TRBV2	TRBJ1-1	many	CASSVQGGPHTEAFF	TGTGCCAGCAGTGTACAGGGGGGTCCCCACACTGAAGCTTTCTTT
.	TRBV5-4	TRBJ1-2	.	CASSGAGRRSGYTF	TGTGCCAGCAGCGGGGCAGGGCGGCGATCTGGCTACACCTTC
.	TRBV11-2	TRBJ2-5	many	CASSRLPNQETQYF	TGTGCCAGCAGCCGACTCCCGAATCAAGAGACCCAGTACTTC
.	TRBV15	TRBJ1-4	many	CATSRGRGGNEKLFF	TGTGCCACCAGCAGAGGTAGAGGGGGGAATGAAAAACTGTTTTTT
.	TRBV7-9	TRBJ1-1	many	CASSPGGGTEAFF	TGTGCCAGCAGCCCCGGGGGGGGCACTGAAGCTTTCTTT